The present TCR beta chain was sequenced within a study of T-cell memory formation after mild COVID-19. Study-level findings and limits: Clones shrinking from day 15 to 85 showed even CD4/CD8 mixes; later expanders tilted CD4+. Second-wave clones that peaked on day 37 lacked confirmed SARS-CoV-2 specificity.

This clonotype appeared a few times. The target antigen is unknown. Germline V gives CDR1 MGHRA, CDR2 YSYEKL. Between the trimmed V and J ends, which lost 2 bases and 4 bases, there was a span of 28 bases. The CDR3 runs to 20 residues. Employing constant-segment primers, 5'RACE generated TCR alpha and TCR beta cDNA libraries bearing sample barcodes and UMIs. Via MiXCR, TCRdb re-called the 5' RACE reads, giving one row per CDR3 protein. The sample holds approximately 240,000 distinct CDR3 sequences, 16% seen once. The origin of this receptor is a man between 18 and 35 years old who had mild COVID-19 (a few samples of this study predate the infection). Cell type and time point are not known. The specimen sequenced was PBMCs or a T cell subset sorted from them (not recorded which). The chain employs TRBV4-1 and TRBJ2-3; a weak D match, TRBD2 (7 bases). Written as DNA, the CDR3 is TGCGCCAGCAGCCAACCGTTCGGAAAGCAGGGGAGGGCACTGGCAGATACGCAGTATTTT. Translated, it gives CASSQPFGKQGRALADTQYF.